This TCR beta chain was retrieved from a study of shared clonotypes between healthy human individuals. This CDR3 contains 13 residues. Germline V gene data show CDR1 as GTSNPN and CDR2 as SVGIG (reference sequence). V lost 1 base to trimming and J lost 9 bases, with 14 bases between them. This clone was seen only once. Deep-level assay runs were performed. Generated by immunoSEQ multiplex PCR, the TCRdb table keeps only in-frame clones and is missing some. The table includes 530,000 or so clones, 60% to 80% detected once. Sequenced input: PBMCs. The gene calls are TRBV30 and TRBJ2-3; D remains ambiguous. The sequence came from a middle-aged woman in good health. Some clones in this sample may be carry-over from other donors' samples. The CDR3 sequence is CAWSEGLIGTQYF. The CDR3 DNA reads as TGTGCCTGGAGTGAGGGCCTTATCGGCACGCAGTATTTT.